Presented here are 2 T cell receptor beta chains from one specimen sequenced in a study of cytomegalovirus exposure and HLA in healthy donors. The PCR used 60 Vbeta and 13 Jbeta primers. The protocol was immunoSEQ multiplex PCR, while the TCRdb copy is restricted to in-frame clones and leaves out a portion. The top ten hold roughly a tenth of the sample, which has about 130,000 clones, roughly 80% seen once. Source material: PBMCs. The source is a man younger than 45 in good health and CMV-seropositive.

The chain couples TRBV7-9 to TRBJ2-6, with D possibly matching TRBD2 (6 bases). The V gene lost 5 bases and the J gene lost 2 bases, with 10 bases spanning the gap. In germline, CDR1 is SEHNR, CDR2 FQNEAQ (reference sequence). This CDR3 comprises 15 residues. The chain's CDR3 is CASSNGGAGANVLTF. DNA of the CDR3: TGTGCCAGCAGCAACGGAGGGGCTGGGGCCAACGTCCTGACTTTC.

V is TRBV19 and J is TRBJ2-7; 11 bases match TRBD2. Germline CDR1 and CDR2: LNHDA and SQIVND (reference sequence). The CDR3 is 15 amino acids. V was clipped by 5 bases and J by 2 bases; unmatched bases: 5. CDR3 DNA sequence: TGTGCCAGTAGTTCACTAGCGGGGGTGGCCTACGAGCAGTACTTC. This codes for CASSSLAGVAYEQYF.